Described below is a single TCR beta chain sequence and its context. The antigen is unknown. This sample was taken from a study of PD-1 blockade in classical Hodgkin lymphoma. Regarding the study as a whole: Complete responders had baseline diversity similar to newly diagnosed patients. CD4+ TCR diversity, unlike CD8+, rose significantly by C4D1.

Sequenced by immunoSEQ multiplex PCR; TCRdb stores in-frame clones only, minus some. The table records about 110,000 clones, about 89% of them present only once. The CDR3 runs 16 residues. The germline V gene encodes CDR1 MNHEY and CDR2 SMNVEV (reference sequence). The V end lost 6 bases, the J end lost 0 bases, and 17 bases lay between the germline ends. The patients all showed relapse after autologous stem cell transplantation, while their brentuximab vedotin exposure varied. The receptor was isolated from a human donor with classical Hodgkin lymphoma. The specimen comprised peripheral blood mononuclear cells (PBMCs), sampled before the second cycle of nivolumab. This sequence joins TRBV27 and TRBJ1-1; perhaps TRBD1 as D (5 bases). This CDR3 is CASSRDGGNMNTEAFF. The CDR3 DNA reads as TGTGCCAGCAGCCGGGACGGAGGAAACATGAACACTGAAGCTTTCTTT.